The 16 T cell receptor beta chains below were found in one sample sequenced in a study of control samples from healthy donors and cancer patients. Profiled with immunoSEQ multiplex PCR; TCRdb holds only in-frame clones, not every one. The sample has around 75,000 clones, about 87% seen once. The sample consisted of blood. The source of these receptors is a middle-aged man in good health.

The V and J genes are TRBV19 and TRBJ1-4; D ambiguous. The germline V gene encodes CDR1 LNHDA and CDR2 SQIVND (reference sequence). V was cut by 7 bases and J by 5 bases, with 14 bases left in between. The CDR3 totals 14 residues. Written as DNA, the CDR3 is TGTGCCAGTACCTCCGGAACGAAAAATGAAAAACTGTTTTTT. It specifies CASTSGTKNEKLFF.

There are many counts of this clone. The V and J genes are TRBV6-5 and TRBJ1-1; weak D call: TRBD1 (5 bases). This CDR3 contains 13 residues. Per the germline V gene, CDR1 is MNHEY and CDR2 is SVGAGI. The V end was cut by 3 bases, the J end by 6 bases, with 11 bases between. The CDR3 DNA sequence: TGTGCCAGCAGTTATCAGGGAAACGCTGAAGCTTTCTTT. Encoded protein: CASSYQGNAEAFF.

CDR3 sequence (DNA): TGTGCCAGCAGCCAATTAAGCGGGAGGGGTACAGATACGCAGTATTTT. Protein product: CASSQLSGRGTDTQYF. The rearrangement links TRBV3-1 (or the pseudogene TRBV3-2) to TRBJ2-3, with TRBD2 identical over 10 bases. V lost 2 bases and J lost 3; bases outside the gene matches: 5. The germline gives CDR1 LGHDT, CDR2 YNNKEL (reference sequence). The CDR3 loop spans 16 amino acids.

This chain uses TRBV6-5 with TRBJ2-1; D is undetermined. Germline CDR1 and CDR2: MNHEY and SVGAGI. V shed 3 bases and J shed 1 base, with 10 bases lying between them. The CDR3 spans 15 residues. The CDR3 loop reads CASSYAPWSYNEQFF. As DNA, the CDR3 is TGTGCCAGCAGTTATGCCCCCTGGTCCTACAATGAGCAGTTCTTC.

The CDR3 here is CASSMALYTGELFF. As DNA, the CDR3 is TGTGCCAGTAGTATGGCCTTATACACCGGGGAGCTGTTTTTT. V usage is TRBV19 and J usage is TRBJ2-2, with D hard to call. Trimming shortened V by 3 bases and J by 3 bases, and 8 bases separated the two germline ends. The CDR3 contains 14 residues. Germline loops: CDR1 LNHDA, CDR2 SQIVND (reference sequence).

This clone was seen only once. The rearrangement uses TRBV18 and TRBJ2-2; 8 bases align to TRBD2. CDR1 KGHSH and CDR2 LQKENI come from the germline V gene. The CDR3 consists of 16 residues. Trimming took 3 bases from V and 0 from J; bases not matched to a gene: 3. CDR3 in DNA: TGTGCCAGCTCACCTTTACTAGCGGCGAACACCGGGGAGCTGTTTTTT. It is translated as CASSPLLAANTGELFF.

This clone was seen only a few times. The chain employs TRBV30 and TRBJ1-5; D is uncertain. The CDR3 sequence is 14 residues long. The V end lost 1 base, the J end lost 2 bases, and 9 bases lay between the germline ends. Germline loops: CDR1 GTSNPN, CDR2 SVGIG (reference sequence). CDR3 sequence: CAWSGSSGNQPQHF. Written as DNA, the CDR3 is TGTGCCTGGAGTGGGAGCTCGGGCAATCAGCCCCAGCATTTT.

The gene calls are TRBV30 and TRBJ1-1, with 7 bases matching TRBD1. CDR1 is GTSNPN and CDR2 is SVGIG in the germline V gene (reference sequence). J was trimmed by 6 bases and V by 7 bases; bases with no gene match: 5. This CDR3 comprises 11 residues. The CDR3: CASRGAAEAFF. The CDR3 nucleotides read TGTGCCTCCAGGGGGGCCGCTGAAGCTTTCTTT.

CDR3 DNA: TGTGCCAGCAGTGACTCCCTCCCCGACAGCGGCGATCAGCCCCAGCATTTT. The encoded protein is CASSDSLPDSGDQPQHF. This sequence joins TRBV25-1 and TRBJ1-5, with D maybe TRBD1 (5 bases). Germline V gene sequence: CDR1 MGHDK, CDR2 SYGVNS. CDR3 size: 17 residues. Trimming took 3 bases from V and 5 from J, leaving 20 bases between them.

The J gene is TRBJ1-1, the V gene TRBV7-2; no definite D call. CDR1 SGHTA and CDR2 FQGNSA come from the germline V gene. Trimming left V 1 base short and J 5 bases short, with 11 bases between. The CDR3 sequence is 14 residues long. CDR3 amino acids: CASSLELRWTEAFF. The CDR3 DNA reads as TGTGCCAGCAGCTTAGAACTTCGGTGGACTGAAGCTTTCTTT.

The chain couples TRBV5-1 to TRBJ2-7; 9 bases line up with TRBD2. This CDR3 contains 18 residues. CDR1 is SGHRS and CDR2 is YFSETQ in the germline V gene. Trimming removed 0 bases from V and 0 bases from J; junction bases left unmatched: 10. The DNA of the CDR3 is TGCGCCAGCAGCTTGGAGCTCGCGGGGGGGCCGAGCTCCTACGAGCAGTACTTC. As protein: CASSLELAGGPSSYEQYF. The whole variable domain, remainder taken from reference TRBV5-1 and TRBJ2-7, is KAGVTQTPRYLIKTRGQQVTLSCSPISGHRSVSWYQQTPGQGLQFLFEYFSETQRNKGNFPGRFSGRQFSNSRSEMNVSTLELGDSALYLCASSLELAGGPSSYEQYFGPGTRLTVT.

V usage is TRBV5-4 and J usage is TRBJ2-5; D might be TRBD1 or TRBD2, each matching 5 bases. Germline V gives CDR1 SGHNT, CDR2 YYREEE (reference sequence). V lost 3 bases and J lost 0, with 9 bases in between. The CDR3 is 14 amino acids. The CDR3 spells CASSSGRYQETQYF. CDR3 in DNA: TGTGCCAGCAGCTCGGGACGCTACCAAGAGACCCAGTACTTC.

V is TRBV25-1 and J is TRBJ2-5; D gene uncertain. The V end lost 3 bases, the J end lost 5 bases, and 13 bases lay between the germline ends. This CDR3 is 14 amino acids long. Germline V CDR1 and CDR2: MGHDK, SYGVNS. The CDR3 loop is CASSDNVWSETQYF. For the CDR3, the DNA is TGTGCCAGCAGTGATAACGTTTGGTCTGAGACCCAGTACTTC. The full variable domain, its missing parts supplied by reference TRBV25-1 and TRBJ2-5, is EADIYQTPRYLVIGTGKKITLECSQTMGHDKMYWYQQDPGMELHLIHYSYGVNSTEKGDLSSESTVSRIRTEHFPLTLESARPSHTSQYLCASSDNVWSETQYFGPGTRLLVL.

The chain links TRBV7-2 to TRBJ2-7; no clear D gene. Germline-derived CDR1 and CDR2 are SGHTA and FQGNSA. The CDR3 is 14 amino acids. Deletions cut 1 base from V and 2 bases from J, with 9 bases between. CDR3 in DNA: TGTGCCAGCAGCTTAGTTGTCAAGACCTACGAGCAGTACTTC. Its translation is CASSLVVKTYEQYF.

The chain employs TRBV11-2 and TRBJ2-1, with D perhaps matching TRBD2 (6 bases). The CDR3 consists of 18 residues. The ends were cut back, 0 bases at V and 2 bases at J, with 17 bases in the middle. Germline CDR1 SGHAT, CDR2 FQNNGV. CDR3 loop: CASSLDPGRGLAYNEQFF. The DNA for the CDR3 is TGTGCCAGCAGCTTAGATCCCGGGCGGGGCCTCGCCTACAATGAGCAGTTCTTC.

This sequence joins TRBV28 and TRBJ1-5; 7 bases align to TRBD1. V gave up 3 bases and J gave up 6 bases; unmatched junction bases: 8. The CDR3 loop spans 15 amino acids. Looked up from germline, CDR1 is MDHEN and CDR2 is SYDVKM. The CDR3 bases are TGTGCCAGCAGTTTGGGAGGGGGCGCTCTTCAGCCCCAGCATTTT. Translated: CASSLGGGALQPQHF.